These 30 T cell receptor beta chains were sequenced from one sample in a study of regulatory T cells in long-lasting Graves disease. Time point denoted: newly diagnosed GD, antithyroid drugs for less than 3 months. RNA isolated from PBMCs was used to make the TCR library. Arm-PCR of CDR3 regions with iRepertoire HTBI primers generated TCR beta libraries. One entry per CDR3 protein results from TCRdb running MiXCR on the multiplex PCR reads. The table lists 350,000 to 450,000 distinct CDR3 sequences, under 15% of them singletons. These data also featured in a second study, about T cells in Graves' hyperthyroidism and ophthalmopathy.

This specimen consisted of peripheral blood mononuclear cells (PBMCs), obtained at new diagnosis, from a patient treated with antithyroid drugs. These receptors were obtained from a young woman with Graves disease.

Here the CDR3 DNA reads TGTGCCAGTAGCGCCACAGGGATAAACACTGAAGCTTTCTTT. This translates into CASSATGINTEAFF. The V gene is TRBV19, the J gene TRBJ1-1, with D possibly TRBD1 on 6 matching bases. The V gene's germline CDR1 is LNHDA and CDR2 SQIVND (reference sequence). The CDR3 is 14 amino acids. Trimming stripped 6 bases from V and 2 bases from J, with 13 bases between.

At least ten counts were recorded for this clonotype. The V and J genes are TRBV6-1 and TRBJ2-7; 8 bases map to TRBD2. The V segment lost 5 bases and the J segment 2 bases; nucleotides outside the gene matches: 14. The CDR3 length is 17 residues. Germline-derived CDR1 and CDR2 are MNHNS and SASEGT. The CDR3 reads CASSPANSGRRAYEQYF. DNA for the CDR3: TGTGCCAGCAGTCCGGCTAACAGCGGGAGAAGGGCCTACGAGCAGTACTTC.

The chain recombines TRBV27 with TRBJ2-7; 10 bases fit TRBD2. V lost 5 bases to trimming and J lost 2 bases; unmatched junction nucleotides: 9. The CDR3 sequence is 16 residues long. CDR1 is MNHEY, CDR2 SMNVEV, per germline (reference sequence). As DNA, the CDR3 is TGTGCCAGCAGTCGAGCGGGAGGGGCCCAAACCTACGAGCAGTACTTC. Protein product: CASSRAGGAQTYEQYF.

Comment on this clonotype: A much larger clone is a single base away; this may be a read error. The chain has TRBV28 and TRBJ2-2; unclear D gene. Germline V lookup: CDR1 MDHEN, CDR2 SYDVKM. CDR3 size: 15 residues. The V end was cut by 5 bases, the J end by 1 base, with 11 bases between. The CDR3 DNA is TGTGCCAGCAGTCTCTATGGCCTGAACACCGGGGAGCTGTTTTTT. As protein: CASSLYGLNTGELFF.

This clonotype was recorded many times. The CDR3 DNA reads TGTGCCAGCAGGGAAAGGACTAGCGGGAGTTACAATGAGCAGTTCTTC. Translated: CASRERTSGSYNEQFF. The chain recombines TRBV2 with TRBJ2-1; 13 bases match TRBD2. Losses at the gene ends were 6 bases for V and 4 bases for J; bases not matched to a gene: 6. The length of the CDR3 is 16 residues. CDR1 and CDR2 (germline): SNHLY, FYNNEI. The full variable domain, completed using reference TRBV2 and TRBJ2-1, is EPEVTQTPSHQVTQMGQEVILRCVPISNHLYFYWYRQILGQKVEFLVSFYNNEISEKSEIFDDQFSVERPDGSNFTLKIRSTKLEDSAMYFCASRERTSGSYNEQFFGPGTRLTVL.

This clonotype was counted ten times or more. V usage is TRBV5-1 and J usage is TRBJ2-1; D not certain. The V gene lost 0 bases and the J gene lost 3 bases, with 19 bases spanning the gap. Germline assignment: CDR1 SGHRS and CDR2 YFSETQ. The CDR3 has 18 residues. The CDR3 loop is CASSLVPGGETSYNEQFF. CDR3 coding DNA: TGCGCCAGCAGCTTGGTACCGGGTGGGGAAACCAGCTACAATGAGCAGTTCTTC.

The chain is built from TRBV20-1 and TRBJ2-5, with 7 positions matching TRBD2. The germline V gene has CDR1 DFQATT and CDR2 SNEGSKA (reference sequence). The J segment lost 3 bases and the V segment lost 5 bases, leaving 9 bases of the junction unmatched. The CDR3 has 14 residues. The chain's CDR3 is CSAGGERGEETQYF. DNA for the CDR3: TGCAGTGCTGGCGGGGAGCGGGGCGAAGAGACCCAGTACTTC.

The sample holds many counts of this clonotype. V gene TRBV30 combines with J gene TRBJ1-1; perhaps TRBD1 as D (6 bases). The CDR3 totals 18 residues. Germline CDR1 is GTSNPN and CDR2 is SVGIG (reference sequence). Trimming pared 0 bases from V and 2 bases from J, leaving 22 bases between. CDR3 loop: CAWSVVLDSNYLNTEAFF. CDR3 in DNA: TGTGCCTGGAGTGTGGTCCTGGACAGTAACTATTTAAACACTGAAGCTTTCTTT.

Only a few counts were recorded for this clonotype. V is TRBV13 and J is TRBJ1-6; TRBD1 might be the D (5 bases). V was clipped by 10 bases and J by 10 bases, with 20 bases between them. In germline, CDR1 is PRHDT, CDR2 FYEKMQ (reference sequence). CDR3 length: 14 residues. CDR3 sequence: CATHTLQGGSPLHF. Here the CDR3 DNA reads TGTGCCACCCACACCCTGCAGGGCGGGTCACCCCTCCACTTT.

This clonotype appeared many times. The chain uses TRBV6-5 and TRBJ1-1; 8 nucleotides match TRBD1. The CDR3 spans 16 residues. Germline loops: CDR1 MNHEY, CDR2 SVGAGI. V was pared by 2 bases and J by 2 bases, with 7 bases of the junction left unmatched. Here the CDR3 reads CASSYHGQGGNTEAFF. Written as DNA, the CDR3 is TGTGCCAGCAGTTACCATGGACAGGGCGGAAACACTGAAGCTTTCTTT.

This CDR3 reads CASSQAFAAEQYF. The CDR3 nucleotides are TGTGCCAGCAGCCAAGCTTTCGCGGCCGAGCAGTACTTC. The chain couples TRBV3-1 to TRBJ2-7; D gene ambiguous. Germline loops: CDR1 LGHDT, CDR2 YNNKEL (reference sequence). V dropped 1 base and J dropped 6 bases, with 10 bases sitting between them. The CDR3 totals 13 residues.

As regards this clonotype: An end of the junction does not agree with germline; a read error may underlie this. The chain's CDR3 is CASSFQGRTYERYF. The CDR3 nucleotides read TGCGCCAGCAGCTTTCAGGGACGGACCTACGAGCGGTACTTC. This chain connects TRBV5-1 to TRBJ2-7; D assignment may be TRBD1 or TRBD2 (5 bases each). This CDR3 spans 14 amino acids. CDR1 is SGHRS, CDR2 YFSETQ, per germline.

This clonotype was seen at least ten times. The chain combines TRBV12-3 or TRBV12-4 with TRBJ2-1, with 14 bases identical to TRBD2. Trimming cost V 5 bases and J 6 bases; bases outside gene matches: 3. The CDR3 has 15 residues. The DNA of the CDR3 is TGTGCCAGCAGTGGGACTAGCGGGAGCCTCAATGAGCAGTTCTTC. Amino acids: CASSGTSGSLNEQFF.

This clonotype showed up just a few times. The J gene is TRBJ1-5, the V gene TRBV10-3, with D possibly being TRBD1 (5 bases). Between the trimmed V and J ends, which lost 6 bases and 8 bases, there was a span of 14 bases. Germline V gene lookup returns CDR1 ENHRY and CDR2 SYGVKD. This CDR3 comprises 13 residues. The CDR3 DNA reads as TGTGCCATCAGCAGGACCTTAGGGGAGCCCCAGCATTTT. This sequence encodes CAISRTLGEPQHF.

This clonotype appeared many times. The rearrangement uses TRBV20-1 and TRBJ2-3; 9 bases line up with TRBD2. The CDR3 consists of 15 residues. CDR1 and CDR2 from the germline V gene are DFQATT and SNEGSKA (reference sequence). Trimming removed 1 base from V and 0 bases from J; junction bases left unmatched: 2. DNA of the CDR3: TGCAGTGCTAGAGCTAGCGGGGAGAGCACAGATACGCAGTATTTT. Amino acids: CSARASGESTDTQYF.

This clonotype was counted many times. V gene TRBV6-2 or TRBV6-3 combines with J gene TRBJ2-1; 13 nucleotides match TRBD2. Per germline, CDR1 MNHEY and CDR2 SVGEGT. V lost 2 bases and J lost 6; bases outside the gene matches: 7. The CDR3 consists of 17 residues. The CDR3 DNA is TGTGCCAGCAGTTACCGGACTAGCGGGAGTCGTAGCAATGAGCAGTTCTTC. This encodes CASSYRTSGSRSNEQFF.

The CDR3 coding sequence is TGCGCCAGCAGCGGGGGGGGGAACCAAAACATTCAGTACTTC. Amino acid sequence: CASSGGGNQNIQYF. This chain uses TRBV5-1 with TRBJ2-4; 7 nucleotides match TRBD2. There are 14 residues in the CDR3. Germline trimming cut 4 bases from V and 5 bases from J; bases unmatched to any gene: 6. Germline lookup yields CDR1 SGHRS and CDR2 YFSETQ.

This clonotype has more than one count but fewer than ten. The chain is built from TRBV5-1 and TRBJ1-3; D uncertain. Trimming left V 0 bases short and J 3 bases short, with 4 bases between. CDR1 and CDR2 from the germline V gene are SGHRS and YFSETQ. The CDR3 loop spans 13 amino acids. The CDR3 spells CASSLEFGNTIYF. In DNA form, the CDR3 reads TGCGCCAGCAGCTTGGAGTTTGGAAACACCATATATTTT.

This clonotype appeared a single time. It may be a read error: a sequence one base away is much more abundant. The chain carries TRBV9 and TRBJ2-1, with 8 bases that match TRBD2. The closer fit of TRBJ2-7 to the DNA end suggests the J call may be wrong. This CDR3 region has 15 residues. Germline assignment: CDR1 SGDLS and CDR2 YYNGEE. CDR3: CASSPREGVANEQYF. As DNA, the CDR3 is TGTGCCAGCAGCCCCCGGGAGGGGGTGGCCAATGAGCAGTACTTC.

The sample holds many counts of this clonotype. The chain couples TRBV14 to TRBJ2-5; a possible D gene is TRBD2 (6 bases). Deletions cut 5 bases from V and 0 bases from J, with 25 bases between. This CDR3 contains 19 residues. The V gene's germline CDR1 is SGHDN and CDR2 FVKESK. Written as DNA, the CDR3 is TGTGCCAGCAGCGGTCGGACTAATCGTCCCAACCTAAACCAAGAGACCCAGTACTTC. The encoded protein is CASSGRTNRPNLNQETQYF.

The V call is TRBV27, the J call TRBJ2-5; possible D gene TRBD2, 5 bases. This CDR3 is built from 16 residues. In germline, CDR1 is MNHEY, CDR2 SMNVEV (reference sequence). V was cut by 0 bases and J by 2 bases, with 13 bases left in between. The CDR3 loop reads CASSLSMWSGQETQYF. CDR3 DNA sequence: TGTGCCAGCAGTTTATCGATGTGGAGCGGTCAAGAGACCCAGTACTTC.

This clonotype has ten or more counts. The chain links TRBV12-5 to TRBJ2-7; 16 positions agree with TRBD2. This CDR3 is 18 amino acids long. Trimming took 4 bases from V and 0 from J; bases not matched to a gene: 6. CDR1 and CDR2 from the germline V gene are LGHNT and FRNRAP. The CDR3 DNA sequence: TGTGCTAGTGGTTCGGGACTAGCGGGAGGGCAAGTCTCCTACGAGCAGTACTTC. This translates into CASGSGLAGGQVSYEQYF.

This clonotype has a count of ten or more. The CDR3 loop reads CASSLPPLATTIYNEQFF. In nucleotides, the CDR3 is TGTGCCAGCAGCTTACCTCCACTAGCGACAACTATCTACAATGAGCAGTTCTTC. The rearrangement links TRBV11-2 to TRBJ2-1, with 7 bases identical to TRBD2. This CDR3 comprises 18 residues. Germline V gene lookup returns CDR1 SGHAT and CDR2 FQNNGV. J lost 3 bases, V lost 2 bases, and 13 bases had no gene match.

In this sample, this clonotype turned up many times. The chain has TRBV9 and TRBJ1-3, with TRBD1 as a possible D gene (6 bases). The CDR3 is 15 residues long. The V end was cut by 3 bases, the J end by 7 bases, with 17 bases between. Germline values: CDR1 SGDLS, CDR2 YYNGEE. The CDR3 loop is CASSAGDMRRNTIYF. CDR3 DNA: TGTGCCAGCAGCGCAGGGGATATGAGGCGCAACACCATATATTTT.

This clonotype has more than one count but fewer than ten. The CDR3 reads CASSYGHPGTDTQYF. DNA for the CDR3: TGTGCCAGCAGTTACGGCCACCCAGGGACAGATACGCAGTATTTT. The chain employs TRBV6-9 and TRBJ2-3, with a possible D match to TRBD1 (5 bases). V lost 3 bases, J lost 3 bases, and 13 bases lay in between. CDR3 length equals 15 residues. The V gene's germline CDR1 is MNHGY and CDR2 SVAAGI.

This clonotype occurred a few times. The CDR3 DNA follows: TGTGCCAGCAGCCAGGGATTCGCCTCTGGAAACACCATATATTTT. Residues: CASSQGFASGNTIYF. The rearrangement links TRBV16 to TRBJ1-3; D not resolved. Trimming took off 3 bases at V and 0 bases at J, with 9 bases between the two ends. In germline, CDR1 is KGHSY, CDR2 FQNENV. The CDR3 has 15 residues.

This clonotype came up many times. The CDR3 DNA is TGTGCCAGCTCACCACGGCAGGCGAACACTGAAGCTTTCTTT. Protein sequence: CASSPRQANTEAFF. The V call is TRBV18, the J call TRBJ1-1; D is undetermined. V dropped 1 base and J dropped 1 base, with 7 bases sitting between them. The CDR3 is made up of 14 amino acids. The germline CDR1 and CDR2 sequences are KGHSH and LQKENI.

The genes are TRBV28 and TRBJ2-3; 9 positions match TRBD1. The J call may not be correct, given that the DNA end is closer to TRBJ2-5. This CDR3 comprises 14 residues. CDR1 and CDR2 from the germline V gene are MDHEN and SYDVKM. CDR3 nucleotides: TGTGCCAGCGGTTCCCGGGACAGGGCTGAGACCCAGTACTTC. Amino acid sequence: CASGSRDRAETQYF.

This clonotype was detected ten times or more. The junction departs from germline at one end; a sequencing error may be responsible. This chain links TRBV27 with TRBJ2-6; D gene unclear. Per germline, CDR1 MNHEY and CDR2 SMNVEV (reference sequence). The CDR3 runs 11 residues. CDR3 nucleotide sequence: TGCGCCAGCAGTGGGGCCAACGTCCTGACTTTC. Protein product: CASSGANVLTF.

This rearrangement joins TRBV2 to TRBJ2-4, with TRBD1 identical over 11 bases. This CDR3 has 20 amino acids. Trimming at V came to 3 bases and at J to 2 bases, leaving 15 bases not matched to a gene. Germline loops: CDR1 SNHLY, CDR2 FYNNEI. CDR3 in amino acids: CASSERGQGDPPLSKNIQYF. The CDR3 coding sequence is TGTGCCAGCAGTGAGCGGGGACAGGGGGACCCACCGCTGTCCAAAAACATTCAGTACTTC.